The TCR beta chain under discussion was sequenced for a study of beta chain features in type 1 diabetes. This clone was detected a few times. Its cognate antigen is unknown. Broader study findings: In type 1 diabetes patients, VDJ junctions had fewer insertions; deletions at these junctions were more frequent. Over-representation of high TCR-expressing cells was a possible consequence of cDNA sequencing. Type 1 diabetes patients showed a moderate but significant shortening of TCRB CDR3s in all four CD4+ subsets.

Every bit of the isolated RNA underwent reverse transcription, so sequencing read expressed TCRB transcripts. Libraries were prepared by immunoSEQ multiplex PCR; TCRdb keeps only in-frame clonotypes and omits some of them. There are 500,000 to 650,000 clones in the sample; roughly 12% occur only once, and around 0.12% lies in the top ten. The receptor was derived from a man younger than 40 with type 1 diabetes. Material for sequencing was naive CD4+ T cells from blood.

The CDR3 loop is CASTPRTGIYAGANVLTF. In nucleotides, the CDR3 is TGTGCCAGCACCCCAAGGACAGGGATATATGCTGGGGCCAACGTCCTGACTTTC. This chain connects TRBV7-2 to TRBJ2-6, with 8 bases aligning to TRBD1. CDR1 and CDR2 from the germline V gene are SGHTA and FQGNSA. J gave up 2 bases and V 7 bases, and 13 bases lay outside the gene matches. The CDR3 runs to 18 residues.